This T cell receptor beta chain was profiled in a study of T cells in Graves' hyperthyroidism and ophthalmopathy. General study findings and limits: Researchers found most expanded thyroid clonotypes above 0.001 in blood as well. Ophthalmopathy could be told apart from stable hyperthyroidism with a 13 V-J model. Onset of ophthalmopathy came a median roughly 6 months after the model predicted it.

This clonotype was detected many times. What it binds is unknown. V was cut by 6 bases and J by 2 bases, with 17 bases left in between. Germline CDR1 WSHSY, CDR2 SAAADI. The CDR3 extends over 16 amino acids. It was RNA transcripts that yielded the amplified TCR beta CDR3 regions. During a first-round RT-PCR of the TCR CDR3, the HTBI primer set was used. TCRdb fed the multiplex PCR reads into MiXCR, producing one record per CDR3 protein. The sample comprises 450,000 to 700,000 distinct CDR3 sequences, 46% of which are singletons, and 15% to 20% rests with the top ten. This chain connects TRBV10-2 to TRBJ1-3; D might be TRBD1 (6 bases). Sample: peripheral blood or thyroid tissue (not recorded which). This clonotype originated in an adult woman with Graves' disease, either hyperthyroidism or ophthalmopathy (not recorded which). Written as DNA, the CDR3 is TGCGCCAGCAGCAACGCCGGACAGCAAGCTGGAAACACCATATATTTT. It specifies CASSNAGQQAGNTIYF.